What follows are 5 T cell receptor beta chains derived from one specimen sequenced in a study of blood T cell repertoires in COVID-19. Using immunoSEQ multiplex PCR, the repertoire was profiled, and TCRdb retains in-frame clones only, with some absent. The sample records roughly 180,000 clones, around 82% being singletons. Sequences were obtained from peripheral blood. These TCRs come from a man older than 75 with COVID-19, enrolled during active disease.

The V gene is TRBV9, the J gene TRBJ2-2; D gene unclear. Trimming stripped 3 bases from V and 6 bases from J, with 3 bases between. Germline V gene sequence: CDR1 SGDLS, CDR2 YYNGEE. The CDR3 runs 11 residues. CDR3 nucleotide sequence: TGTGCCAGCAGCGCCTCCGGGGAGCTGTTTTTT. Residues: CASSASGELFF.

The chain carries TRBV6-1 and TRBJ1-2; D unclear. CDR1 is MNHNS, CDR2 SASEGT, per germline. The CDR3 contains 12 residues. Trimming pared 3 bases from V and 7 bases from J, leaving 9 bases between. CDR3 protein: CASSERSAGYTF. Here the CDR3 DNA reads TGTGCCAGCAGTGAGAGGTCCGCTGGCTACACCTTC.

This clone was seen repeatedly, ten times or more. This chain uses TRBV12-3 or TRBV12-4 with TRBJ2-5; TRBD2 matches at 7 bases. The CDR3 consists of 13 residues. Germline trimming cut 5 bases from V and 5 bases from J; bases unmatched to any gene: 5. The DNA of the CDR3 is TGTGCCAGCAGTGCGGCAGCGGGGGAGACCCAGTACTTC. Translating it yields CASSAAAGETQYF.

CDR3 coding DNA: TGTGCCAGCAGGGGAGCCGGTAGTTCACCCCTCCACTTT. This sequence encodes CASRGAGSSPLHF. The rearrangement uses TRBV6-5 and TRBJ1-6; D is unclear. The CDR3 runs to 13 residues. V lost 6 bases and J 9 bases, leaving 12 bases between the germline ends. Germline CDR1 and CDR2: MNHEY and SVGAGI.

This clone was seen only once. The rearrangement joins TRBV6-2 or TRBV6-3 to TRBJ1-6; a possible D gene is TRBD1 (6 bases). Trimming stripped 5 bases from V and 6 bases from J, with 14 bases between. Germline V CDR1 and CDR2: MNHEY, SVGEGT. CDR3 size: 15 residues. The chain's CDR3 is CASSLSAGVNSPLHF. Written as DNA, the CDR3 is TGTGCCAGCAGTCTCTCAGCAGGGGTTAATTCACCCCTCCACTTT.